This T cell receptor beta chain was retrieved from a study of early T cells in non-severe SARS-CoV-2 infection. On the study more broadly: Chains stayed unpaired after sequencing of bulk RNA from unsorted whole blood.

V lost 1 base and J lost 0, with 10 bases in between. The CDR3 length is 15 residues. CDR1 and CDR2 from the germline V gene are DFQATT and SNEGSKA (reference sequence). In its sample, this clonotype was seen many times. The library protocol tagged individual cDNA molecules with unique molecular identifiers. TCRdb reprocessed the 5' RACE reads via MiXCR and lists one record per CDR3 protein. The table lists approximately 40,000 distinct CDR3 sequences, roughly 9.9% of them singletons. Sequences were obtained from whole blood. The TCR was taken from an adult who was a healthcare worker with PCR-confirmed SARS-CoV-2 infection or an uninfected control (not recorded which). J is TRBJ2-1 and V is TRBV20-1; TRBD2 might be the D (5 bases). The CDR3 reads CSARVRESSYNEQFF. The CDR3 DNA is TGCAGTGCTAGAGTTCGGGAAAGCTCCTACAATGAGCAGTTCTTC.